This is a list of T cell receptor beta chains from one sample in a study of blood T cells in healthy people across ages. Using its own MiXCR run on the 5' RACE reads, TCRdb lists one record per CDR3 protein. This table has hundreds of thousands of distinct CDR3 sequences, roughly 43% appearing once. The material sequenced was blood. The receptors come from a man older than 75 in good health. CDR3s leave out the opening cysteine and the closing phenylalanine or tryptophan. Each record gives: J gene, V gene, CDR3 protein.

>TRBJ2-7|TRBV29-1
SVVHSGRVVEQY
>TRBJ2-3|TRBV4-1
ASSGTGGADTQY
>TRBJ2-7|TRBV14
ASSPWVFGEQY
>TRBJ2-7|TRBV10-3
AISELGPQDEQY
>TRBJ1-2|TRBV9
ASSPPGVGGDNYGYT
>TRBJ2-1|TRBV4-3
ASSQDMSSPPYNEQF
>TRBJ1-1|TRBV6-1
ASSPPGPSMNTEAF
>TRBJ2-1|TRBV28
ASLSRGRIAEQF
>TRBJ2-3|TRBV10-2
ASSVGVSTDTQY
>TRBJ2-1|TRBV29-1
SVEDGTSGSLSYNEQF
>TRBJ2-5|TRBV21-1
ASSKPLRQETQY
>TRBJ2-1|TRBV3-1
ASSQAGGRDNEQF
>TRBJ2-3|TRBV2
ASSATSGGGAADTQY
>TRBJ2-5|TRBV11-2
VSSRLAGGRQY
>TRBJ2-4|TRBV21-1
ASSKAPAKNIQY
>TRBJ2-7|TRBV5-1
ASSSGTGGYEQY
>TRBJ2-6|TRBV7-2
ASSSPGQGFPGANVLT
>TRBJ2-1|TRBV5-1
ASSGGRTSYNEQF
>TRBJ1-2|TRBV9
ASSVFPAGSRSGYT
>TRBJ1-6|TRBV5-1
ASNLDGGGNSPLH
>TRBJ2-7|TRBV5-8
ASSSYRLAQGGREQY
>TRBJ1-1|TRBV4-2
ASSQDGDRGNTEAF
>TRBJ2-1|TRBV5-1
ASSGISRGLGSYNEQF
>TRBJ2-1|TRBV7-2
ASSLEVGRFNEQF
>TRBJ2-1|TRBV27
ASSPIPGTSANNEQF
>TRBJ2-5|TRBV3-1
ASSQGTGPPQETQY
>TRBJ2-5|TRBV20-1
SALPQAVQETQY
>TRBJ2-7|TRBV27
ASSKLAGGTSYEQY
>TRBJ1-1|TRBV7-2
ASSNDVGTEAF